This T cell receptor (beta chain) was captured by sequencing in a study of read filtering for tumor transcriptome and immune sequencing. The wider study: Patients were 16 to 20 male and around 13 female, mean age 65.9 years, range about 45 to 85. Study-wide results and caveats: Without single-read clonotypes, shared clonotype proportions correlated more between IR-seq and RNA-seq. Single-read clonotypes: roughly 80% of IR-seq clonotypes (about 3.5% of reads), 74.6% of RNA-seq clonotypes (44.6% of reads).

From 300 to 400 ng of RNA, a library with molecular barcoded alpha/delta and beta/gamma adaptors was made. TCRdb recomputed calls from the reads with MiXCR, one row per CDR3 protein. This sample has 35,000 to 40,000 distinct CDR3 sequences; around 15% occur once, and the top ten carry about two fifths. Germline V gives CDR1 MNHNY, CDR2 SVGAGI (reference sequence). The length of the CDR3 is 18 residues. Unmatched junction bases numbered 13, after V lost 5 bases and J lost 1 base. In its sample, this clonotype was seen many times. Its antigen is currently unknown. This clonotype was sampled from a donor at least 40 years old with multiple myeloma. This chain uses TRBV6-6 with TRBJ2-3, with 9 nucleotides matching TRBD1. The sample comprised a population of CD138-negative cells sorted from bone marrow. DNA of the CDR3: TGTGCCAGCAGTGCAACCCAGAGGACAGGGGTTGGCACAGATACGCAGTATTTT. Protein: CASSATQRTGVGTDTQYF.